These T cell receptor beta chains were read from a single sample in a study of beta chain features in type 1 diabetes. Generated by immunoSEQ multiplex PCR, the TCRdb table keeps only in-frame clones and is missing some. The data contain under 500,000 clones, 25% to 35% of them singletons. Sequencing was performed on naive CD4+ T cells from blood. The receptors here all came from a man younger than 30 in good health. CDR3s include the opening cysteine and the closing phenylalanine or tryptophan. Fields, in order: J gene, D gene, V gene, CDR3 protein. A D gene is named only where the DNA matches it firmly.

>TRBJ2-7|NA|TRBV6-5
CASSKRRDGSYEQYF
>TRBJ2-1|NA|TRBV2
CASRRGYNEQFF
>TRBJ2-1|NA|TRBV4-2
CASSQEEGRDEQFF
>TRBJ2-5|NA|TRBV13
CASSLEGRETQYF
>TRBJ2-7|NA|TRBV28
CASRHRGAGNYEQYF
>TRBJ2-1|NA|TRBV30
CAWSVGSGAYNEQFF
>TRBJ2-1|TRBD2|TRBV5-1
CASSKGLAGVDEQFF
>TRBJ2-7|NA|TRBV4-3
CASSQEGHLSYEQYF
>TRBJ1-2|NA|TRBV9
CASSVAGSSEGYTF
>TRBJ2-3|NA|TRBV2
CARQQNTQYF
>TRBJ2-3|TRBD2|TRBV30
CAWSRTSGTRGDTQYF
>TRBJ2-1|TRBD1|TRBV9
CASSVWTGDDEQFF
>TRBJ2-1|NA|TRBV7-3
CASSLRTVAYNEQFF
>TRBJ2-7|NA|TRBV29-1
CSVLRGGTLSYEQYF
>TRBJ2-2|TRBD2|TRBV7-2
CASSLRTSGSGTGELFF
>TRBJ2-1|TRBD2|TRBV29-1
CSSLAGGQYNEQFF
>TRBJ1-5|NA|TRBV30
CAWSGSGEQPQHF
>TRBJ2-3|NA|TRBV7-2
CASSLRTGTDTQYF
>TRBJ1-2|TRBD1|TRBV4-2
CASSGTGDNYGYTF
>TRBJ2-1|NA|TRBV4-1
CASSQQGFSSYNEQFF
>TRBJ2-2|NA|TRBV29-1
CSVEAESRTGELFF
>TRBJ1-2|NA|TRBV30
CAWREGLVGYGYTF
>TRBJ1-1|NA|TRBV7-9
CASSLALGGAEAFF
>TRBJ2-2|TRBD2|TRBV9
CASSVLAGDTGELFF
>TRBJ2-7|NA|TRBV5-1
CASSPDRTYEQYF
>TRBJ2-1|TRBD2|TRBV11-1
CASSFQLAGVDEQFF
>TRBJ2-7|TRBD2|TRBV7-9
CASSLGLAGDEQYF
>TRBJ1-2|NA|TRBV28
CASREGINYGYTF